This T cell receptor (beta chain) was identified during a study of blood T cell repertoires in COVID-19 (dated by TCRdb to 2020 to 2021). As for the study more broadly: Samples covering the acute and convalescent phases of COVID-19 were provided by collaborators in the United States, Italy and Spain. The prospective study material was composed of cDNA or gDNA derived from T cells, B-cell-depleted T cells, or PBMCs. Deeply sampled blood TCRbeta repertoires from subjects exposed to, actively infected with, or recovered from COVID-19 were included in the dataset. The repertoires were made available in a free public database intended to serve as a resource for research on the immune response to SARS-CoV-2. The samples were drawn from the first 160 participants of the ongoing ImmuneRACE study and from 1,254 subjects provided by 6 global collaborators. Nearly every sample came with metadata listing a de-identified subject ID, COVID-19 status, age in years and sex. HLA class I and class II types, where available, came from metadata supplied by the sample provider rather than from assay-based typing. Study-wide findings and limitations: The amount of clinical and demographic metadata varied by source and participant and was provided uncurated.

This clone has more than one count but fewer than ten. Its target antigen remains unknown. Base qualities were left out, and no much larger clone turns up one base away. Collaborating institutions collected whole blood in K2EDTA tubes following their own protocols. For TCRbeta analysis, collaborators shipped samples in one of three forms: frozen whole blood, isolated PBMCs, or DNA extracted from either of those sample types. TCRbeta CDR3 regions were amplified from genomic DNA using the immunoSEQ Assay, a bias-controlled multiplex PCR. On the study's bioinformatics: Within the assay, amplification of reference gene primers was used to estimate how many nucleated cells each sample contained. To quantify the absolute abundance of each unique TCRbeta CDR3 rearrangement, sequence reads were collapsed and filtered. For each sample, productive Simpson clonality was calculated by taking the square root of Simpson's diversity index across productive rearrangements. TCRdb stores this immuneACCESS table with in-frame sequences only. Part of the clones is absent; in the studies checked, under half of the shortfall reflects unresolved V genes, and no reason is known for the rest. That table supplies the V and J calls and clone size; D and trimming were determined from the DNA. Within this sample are 350,000 to 550,000 clones, with roughly 89% of them counted one time only. The top ten constitute roughly 4.3% of the sample.

The sequence came from a woman aged 30 to 39 with acute or convalescent COVID-19. Material: peripheral blood.

The CDR3: CASSLTVNTEAFF. The bases are TGCGCCAGCAGCTTGACAGTTAACACTGAAGCTTTCTTT. This chain joins TRBV4-1 to TRBJ1-1; TRBD1 is possibly the D segment (5 matching bases). The CDR3 numbers 13 residues from cysteine through phenylalanine. Only CDR3 DNA remains: 39 bases, in frame from the first base. At the junction V is shortened by 5 bases and J by 2 bases, with 9 bases in between. The CDR1 and CDR2 encoded by the germline V gene are MGHRA and YSYEKL.